In this sample, the clone carrying this T cell receptor (beta chain) turned up many times. This sample was included in a study of neurological immune-mediated disorders. V lost 5 bases and J 7 bases, leaving 17 bases between the germline ends. Germline V gene lookup returns CDR1 SGHAT and CDR2 FQDESV (reference sequence). The CDR3 sequence is 14 residues long. From 15-18 subjects, over 200 million TCR-beta sequences were obtained in each sequencing run. TCRdb itself ran the 5' RACE reads through MiXCR, one entry per CDR3 protein. The top ten hold 1.5% to 2% of the sample, which has some 77,000 distinct CDR3 sequences, approximately 10% seen once.

Sequenced material: PBMCs. The TCR comes from a man aged 50-60 years in good health. V gene TRBV11-1 combines with J gene TRBJ1-2; D is undetermined. Here the CDR3 reads CASSPWTSAGGYTF. The DNA of the CDR3 is TGTGCCAGCAGCCCTTGGACTTCCGCGGGTGGCTACACCTTC. The whole variable domain, remainder taken from reference TRBV11-1 and TRBJ1-2, is EAEVAQSPRYKITEKSQAVAFWCDPISGHATLYWYRQILGQGPELLVQFQDESVVDDSQLPKDRFSAERLKGVDSTLKIQPAELGDSAMYLCASSPWTSAGGYTFGSGTRLTVV.